The rows below give T cell receptor beta chains drawn from one sample of a study of blood T cell repertoires in COVID-19. Profiled with immunoSEQ multiplex PCR; TCRdb holds only in-frame clones, not every one. The table has approximately 230,000 clones, about 86% seen once. Sample: peripheral blood. These receptors all stem from an elderly man with acute or convalescent COVID-19. Both conserved end residues are part of each CDR3. D genes are given only for firm matches. Some rows mark clone size as missing; the rest say once, few, many or name a class of expanded clone.

J gene,V gene,clone size,D gene,CDR3 DNA,CDR3 protein
TRBJ1-3,TRBV10-1,-,-,TGCGCCAGCGCGCACGGAAACACCATATATTTT,CASAHGNTIYF
TRBJ2-4,TRBV19,-,TRBD1,TGTGCCAGTAGTAAAGGGACAGCCCTGGCCAAAAACATTCAGTACTTC,CASSKGTALAKNIQYF
TRBJ2-7,TRBV9,-,-,TGTGCCAGCAGCGTAGATCTGCGAGGCGAGCAGTACTTC,CASSVDLRGEQYF
TRBJ2-7,TRBV9,once,-,TGTGCCAGCAGCGTAGTTAACACCGGGGGCGAGCAGTACTTC,CASSVVNTGGEQYF
TRBJ2-1,TRBV5-8,-,TRBD1,TGTGCCCCAAGGACGGACAGGGGAATATTATCCTACAATGAGCAGTTCTTC,CAPRTDRGILSYNEQFF
TRBJ1-1,TRBV18,-,-,TGTGCCAGCTCACTTCCAGGGATGAACACTGAAGCTTTCTTT,CASSLPGMNTEAFF
TRBJ1-1,TRBV6-1,few,TRBD1,TGTGCCAGCAGTGCGCTCCGGGGCAGGGGGCTCACTGAAGCTTTCTTT,CASSALRGRGLTEAFF
TRBJ1-2,TRBV7-2,-,TRBD1,TGTGCCAGCAGCTTGTGGGACAGGGGATTGTATGGCTACACCTTC,CASSLWDRGLYGYTF
TRBJ2-2,TRBV19,-,TRBD2,TGTGCCAGTAAGGAGACTAGCGGCGCCGGGGAGCTGTTTTTT,CASKETSGAGELFF
TRBJ2-2,TRBV3-1/TRBV3-2,few,-,TGTGCCAGCAGCCGAAACCCGGGGGGCGGCACCGGGGAGCTGTTTTTT,CASSRNPGGGTGELFF
TRBJ1-2,TRBV28,-,-,TGTGCCAGCAGTTCCCCGCATTTGGGGGGGGCGGCGGGTTATGGCTACACCTTC,CASSSPHLGGAAGYGYTF
TRBJ2-5,TRBV7-2,-,-,TGTGCCAGCAGCTTAAGCGGGCACAAAGAGACCCAGTACTTC,CASSLSGHKETQYF
TRBJ1-4,TRBV3-1/TRBV3-2,-,-,TGTGCCAGCACCCGGGGCAGGGGCTCAACTAATGAAAAACTGTTTTTT,CASTRGRGSTNEKLFF
TRBJ2-1,TRBV11-1,-,-,TGTGCCAGCAGCTTGGGCAGACGAAATGAGCAGTTCTTC,CASSLGRRNEQFF
TRBJ1-1,TRBV19,-,-,TGTGCCAGTAGTGATTCTAGCAGAGCAAACACTGAAGCTTTCTTT,CASSDSSRANTEAFF
TRBJ1-5,TRBV2,-,TRBD1,TGTGCCAGCAGACGACAGGGGAATAGCAATCAGCCCCAGCATTTT,CASRRQGNSNQPQHF
TRBJ2-7,TRBV7-2,once,TRBD1,TGTGCCAGCAGCTTATGGAGGACAGGGGGCTACGAGCAGTACTTC,CASSLWRTGGYEQYF
TRBJ1-2,TRBV6-5,-,TRBD1,TGTGCCAGCAGGGACAGGTTTAGGGTGGGAGGCTACACCTTC,CASRDRFRVGGYTF
TRBJ1-1,TRBV18,-,-,TGTGCCAGCTCACCACCGGCAGGGGTGGCTGAAGCTTTCTTT,CASSPPAGVAEAFF
TRBJ1-2,TRBV3-1/TRBV3-2,-,-,TGTGCCAGCAGCCAAGGACAGCCAACCTATGTAGGCTACACCTTC,CASSQGQPTYVGYTF
TRBJ1-2,TRBV14,-,TRBD1,TGTGCCAGCAGCGTCCGACAGGGCGGCTATGGCTACACCTTC,CASSVRQGGYGYTF
TRBJ2-5,TRBV2,-,-,TGTGCCAGCAGTCCCGACTTCTCTAGCGCCGAGACCCAGTACTTC,CASSPDFSSAETQYF
TRBJ2-2,TRBV5-6,-,TRBD1,TGTGCCAGCAGCCCTGACAGGGGGCCCGGGGAGCTGTTTTTT,CASSPDRGPGELFF
TRBJ1-5,TRBV6-6,-,-,TGTGCCAGCAGTTACGGAGGGGGCAATCAGCCCCAGCATTTT,CASSYGGGNQPQHF
TRBJ1-1,TRBV6-5,-,TRBD1,TGTGCCAGCAGTTACTCTTGGGCGACAGGGGTCACTGAAGCTTTCTTT,CASSYSWATGVTEAFF
TRBJ1-6,TRBV18,-,TRBD1,TGTGCCAGCTCCCAGGACAGGGTCAACTCACCCCTCCACTTT,CASSQDRVNSPLHF
TRBJ1-3,TRBV30,-,-,TGTGCCTGGAGTACCGTAGGGGCAGGAAACACCATATATTTT,CAWSTVGAGNTIYF
TRBJ2-1,TRBV6-1,-,TRBD2,TGTGCCAGCAGTGGCCTAGCGGGAAAGGCTCCTAACAATGAGCAGTTCTTC,CASSGLAGKAPNNEQFF
TRBJ1-5,TRBV19,-,-,TGTGCCAGTACTTTGGTGGCAGGGTATAGCAATCAGCCCCAGCATTTT,CASTLVAGYSNQPQHF
TRBJ2-6,TRBV18,-,TRBD1,TGTGCCAGCTCACACAGACAGGGCTCTGGGGCCAACGTCCTGACTTTC,CASSHRQGSGANVLTF
TRBJ1-2,TRBV30,-,-,TGTGCCTGGATAGTGAAGGGGAAGGCCTATGGCTACACCTTC,CAWIVKGKAYGYTF
TRBJ2-2,TRBV9,once,-,TGTGCCAGCCAGGGACTCGCGAACACCGGGGAGCTGTTTTTT,CASQGLANTGELFF
TRBJ1-3,TRBV19,-,TRBD1,TGTGCCAGTAGTACCTCCGGGACAGGGTCCCTCTCTGGAAACACCATATATTTT,CASSTSGTGSLSGNTIYF
TRBJ1-4,TRBV4-2,-,-,TGTGCCAGCAGCCACCGGGTCCCAACGGGAGAAAAACTGTTTTTT,CASSHRVPTGEKLFF
TRBJ1-5,TRBV5-6,-,TRBD1,TGTGCCAGCAGTCGCAGCGGGACAGGGGGACAGCCCCAGCATTTT,CASSRSGTGGQPQHF
TRBJ1-5,TRBV6-5,-,-,TGTGCCAGCAAATCAGGGTCCCAAAATCAGCCCCAGCATTTT,CASKSGSQNQPQHF
TRBJ2-3,TRBV12-3/TRBV12-4,-,-,TGTGCCAGCAGTAGCGCAGATACGCAGTATTTT,CASSSADTQYF
TRBJ1-2,TRBV18,-,TRBD1,TGTGCCAGCTCACCTGCCGGACAGGCCAATGGCTACACCTTC,CASSPAGQANGYTF
TRBJ2-3,TRBV24-1,once,TRBD2,TGTGCCACCAGTGGCCCGGGGGGGGGACGCACAGATACGCAGTATTTT,CATSGPGGGRTDTQYF
TRBJ2-7,TRBV5-1,few,TRBD1,TGCGCCAGCAGCCCCGCCCCGGGACAGGGCTACGAGCAGTACTTC,CASSPAPGQGYEQYF
TRBJ1-6,TRBV6-5,many,-,TGTGCCGGGCGCGGGTCCTATAATTCACCCCTCCACTTT,CAGRGSYNSPLHF
TRBJ2-7,TRBV5-5,-,TRBD1,TGTGCCAGCAGCTTGGTGACAGGGGTTCGTAACGAGCAGTACTTC,CASSLVTGVRNEQYF
TRBJ1-1,TRBV5-1,-,-,TGCGCCAGCAGCTTGGGTCCAGGGGTGATGAACACTGAAGCTTTCTTT,CASSLGPGVMNTEAFF
TRBJ1-1,TRBV2,-,TRBD1,TGTGCCAGCAGTCGAAGACAGGGGCCAAACACTGAAGCTTTCTTT,CASSRRQGPNTEAFF
TRBJ2-3,TRBV6-2/TRBV6-3,once,TRBD2,TGTGCCAGCAGCTGGACTAGCGGGGGGGCGATAGATACGCAGTATTTT,CASSWTSGGAIDTQYF
TRBJ1-6,TRBV5-1,-,TRBD1,TGCGCCAGCAGCGGATCCACAGGGGATATTACAGGTTCACCCCTCCACTTT,CASSGSTGDITGSPLHF
TRBJ1-5,TRBV4-2,few,-,TGTGCCAGCAGCCAAGATGGCCACAATCAGCCCCAGCATTTT,CASSQDGHNQPQHF
TRBJ2-7,TRBV10-3,few,-,TGTGCCATCAGCCCCGGGAGCTCCTACGAGCAGTACTTC,CAISPGSSYEQYF
TRBJ2-1,TRBV18,-,TRBD1,TGTGCCAGCTCACCTAGCCGGACAGGGGTCTACAATGAGCAGTTCTTC,CASSPSRTGVYNEQFF
TRBJ1-4,TRBV5-1,-,-,TGCGCCAGCAGCTTGGTAGGTGTGACACACGATGAAAAACTGTTTTTT,CASSLVGVTHDEKLFF
TRBJ1-6,TRBV19,-,-,TGTGCCAGTACCGTAAGGGGTGGCACGAGCTCCTATAATTCACCCCTCCACTTT,CASTVRGGTSSYNSPLHF
TRBJ1-4,TRBV5-6,few,-,TGTGCCAGCAGCAGCGGGCGGTCTAGTGAAAAACTGTTTTTT,CASSSGRSSEKLFF
TRBJ2-5,TRBV7-3,-,-,TGTGCCAGCAGCGTCCGGGACAAAGAGACCCAGTACTTC,CASSVRDKETQYF
TRBJ2-5,TRBV24-1,-,-,TGTGCCACCAGTGATTTACTAGAGACCCAGTACTTC,CATSDLLETQYF
TRBJ1-4,TRBV5-1,-,-,TGCGCCAGTCGTCGGACTGTGAATGAAAAACTGTTTTTT,CASRRTVNEKLFF
TRBJ1-6,TRBV23-1,-,-,TGCGCCAGCAGTCAATTAAGGGGGGGCCTACGCAGGGTGGGAAATTCACCCCTCCACTTT,CASSQLRGGLRRVGNSPLHF
TRBJ2-7,TRBV19,-,-,TGTGCCAGTAGTATAGGGGCAGGGGCCCACTACGAGCAGTACTTC,CASSIGAGAHYEQYF
TRBJ2-2,TRBV3-1/TRBV3-2,-,-,TGTGCCAGCAGCCAAGGAGGACTAACCGGGGAGCTGTTTTTT,CASSQGGLTGELFF
TRBJ1-2,TRBV7-3,-,TRBD1,TGTGCCAGCAGCCGGGACAGGGAGGCTGGCTACACCTTC,CASSRDREAGYTF
TRBJ2-7,TRBV5-5,-,-,TGTGCCAGCAGTTCCCGGGACTTTCGTGGGGGGCAGTACTTC,CASSSRDFRGGQYF